This TCR beta chain was identified during a study of radiation and T cells in renal cell carcinoma. Across the whole study: Nephrectomy followed 15 Gy stereotactic body radiation by 4 weeks. Study findings and constraints: No pretreatment tumor biopsies were available for baseline clonotypes.

The CDR3 loop spans 15 amino acids. Germline V gene data show CDR1 as MNHEY and CDR2 as SVGAGI. The V gene lost 5 bases and the J gene lost 5 bases, with 15 bases spanning the gap. Time point noted: blood 2 weeks post-SBRT. The sample's treatment: 15 Gy SBRT to primary tumor, nephrectomy 4 weeks later. After SBRT, blood was collected at 2 and 4 weeks, plus baseline. As for this clone: No antigen is known for it.

Using immunoSEQ multiplex PCR, the repertoire was profiled, and TCRdb retains in-frame clones only, with some absent. The sample lists about 120,000 clones, about 81% occurring once. The chain couples TRBV6-5 to TRBJ2-2; perhaps TRBD2 as D (6 bases). The receptor was derived from a woman in her fifties or sixties with renal cell carcinoma. This material consisted of blood, taken from a patient whose treatment included radiotherapy and nephrectomy. DNA of the CDR3: TGTGCCAGCAGTCTCCTTCGGGAGCGTACCGGGGAGCTGTTTTTT. The encoded protein is CASSLLRERTGELFF.